A selection of T cell receptor beta chains follows, all from one sample in a study of blood T cell repertoires in COVID-19. Here immunoSEQ multiplex PCR was the method, and the copy in TCRdb shows in-frame clones only, minus some. The sample records approximately 77,000 clones, 80% being singletons. Sequenced input: peripheral blood. These receptors were taken from a woman in her sixties or seventies with acute or convalescent COVID-19. Each CDR3 is given with its conserved first and last residue. A D gene is named only where the DNA matches it firmly. A row's size may be missing; if present it is once, few, many or a size class.

d_call	v_call	clone_size	j_call	cdr3_nt	cdr3_aa
NA	TRBV19	NA	TRBJ2-7	TGTGCCAGTAGTTGGGGGACAACGACCTACGAGCAGTACTTC	CASSWGTTTYEQYF
NA	TRBV7-3	NA	TRBJ2-3	TGTGCCAGCAGCTTAAACGCGGGGAACACAGATACGCAGTATTTT	CASSLNAGNTDTQYF
NA	TRBV3-1/TRBV3-2	NA	TRBJ2-2	TGTGCCAGCAGCCGAGAGTTGACTAACACCGGGGAGCTGTTTTTT	CASSRELTNTGELFF
NA	TRBV18	NA	TRBJ1-5	TGTGCCAGCTCACCCGTTGACAGTAGCAATCAGCCCCAGCATTTT	CASSPVDSSNQPQHF
NA	TRBV24-1	NA	TRBJ2-5	TGTGCCACCAGTGATCCCAGGGCGCGAGAGACCCAGTACTTC	CATSDPRARETQYF
TRBD1	TRBV29-1	NA	TRBJ2-7	TGCAGCGTTGGGCGGACAGGGGCCTCCTACGAGCAGTACTTC	CSVGRTGASYEQYF
NA	TRBV4-2	NA	TRBJ2-5	TGTGCCAGCAGCCAAGATCTCATGGAGGGAGAGACCCAGTACTTC	CASSQDLMEGETQYF
TRBD1	TRBV5-1	NA	TRBJ2-7	TGCGCCAGCAGCTCACGGACAGGGGGGTCCTACGAGCAGTACTTC	CASSSRTGGSYEQYF
TRBD1	TRBV15	NA	TRBJ1-2	TGTGCCACCAGCGTTGACAGGGGCCTCTATGGCTACACCTTC	CATSVDRGLYGYTF
TRBD1	TRBV13	NA	TRBJ2-7	TGTGCCAGCTCCCCGACAGGGACCTCTTACGAGCAGTACTTC	CASSPTGTSYEQYF
NA	TRBV4-1	NA	TRBJ2-5	TGCGCCAGCAGCCTGAGAGAGGGAGCCCAAGAGACCCAGTACTTC	CASSLREGAQETQYF
TRBD1	TRBV5-4	NA	TRBJ1-2	TGTGCCAGCAGCGGCGGGACAGGGGGCAATGGCTACACCTTC	CASSGGTGGNGYTF
TRBD1	TRBV4-1	few	TRBJ2-3	TGCGCCAGCAGAGACAGGGAATCTAGCACAGATACGCAGTATTTT	CASRDRESSTDTQYF
NA	TRBV24-1	NA	TRBJ2-1	TGTGCCACCAATCTACAGGGAACCTACAATGAGCAGTTCTTC	CATNLQGTYNEQFF
TRBD1	TRBV7-2	NA	TRBJ1-3	TGTGCCAGCAGCTTAGATGCCCGACAGGGTAGCTCTGGAAACACCATATATTTT	CASSLDARQGSSGNTIYF
NA	TRBV6-2/TRBV6-3	NA	TRBJ1-1	TGTGCCAGCAGTTGGACAGAATCTAACACTGAAGCTTTCTTT	CASSWTESNTEAFF
TRBD1	TRBV2	once	TRBJ1-6	TGTGCCAGCACCCCGGACAGGGCCTATAATTCACCCCTCCACTTT	CASTPDRAYNSPLHF
NA	TRBV12-3/TRBV12-4	once	TRBJ1-5	TGTGCCAGCAGCCCACAGGGTAGGCAGCCCCAGCATTTT	CASSPQGRQPQHF
NA	TRBV11-3	NA	TRBJ2-5	TGTGCCAGCAGCTTCGGAGGTTTTGGCGCCCAGTACTTC	CASSFGGFGAQYF
NA	TRBV4-1	NA	TRBJ2-2	TGCGCCAGCAGCCAAAAACAGGGTACCACCGGGGAGCTGTTTTTT	CASSQKQGTTGELFF
NA	TRBV7-2	NA	TRBJ1-5	TGTGCCAGCAGCCTCGTGACAGCAATCGGCAATCAGCCCCAGCATTTT	CASSLVTAIGNQPQHF